Listed here is a single T cell receptor (beta chain). This sample stems from a study of blood T cell repertoires in COVID-19. About the research overall: The samples span acute and convalescent COVID-19 from the United States, Italy and Spain.

The CDR3 runs to 15 residues. Germline lookup yields CDR1 MGHDK and CDR2 SYGVNS. The trim removed 1 base at V and 5 bases at J, leaving 4 bases unmatched. Profiled with immunoSEQ multiplex PCR; TCRdb holds only in-frame clones, not every one. The table records approximately 130,000 clones, about four fifths of them present only once. The source material was peripheral blood. The chain links TRBV25-1 to TRBJ2-1; 8 positions agree with TRBD2. This receptor was obtained from a man aged 80 or over with acute or convalescent COVID-19. The CDR3 coding sequence is TGTGCCAGCAGTGAATCGGGGGGGGGAAACAATGAGCAGTTCTTC. Residues: CASSESGGGNNEQFF.